Following are 19 T cell receptor beta chains from one sample sequenced in a study of tumor-infiltrating lymphocytes in primary liver carcinoma. TCR beta cDNA was reverse-transcribed from approximately 0.45 ug of total RNA. The reaction used a constant-region primer and ProtoScript II reverse transcriptase. Libraries covering TCR beta were generated through three nested multiplex PCR rounds (using a slightly modified ARM-PCR). TRBV1-TRBV30 forward primers and a C-beta reverse primer were used in the first two PCR rounds, which each ran for around 11 cycles. TCRdb fed the multiplex PCR reads into MiXCR, producing one record per CDR3 protein. The sample yields approximately 37,000 distinct CDR3 sequences, roughly four fifths seen once. DNA and RNA were both co-extracted from roughly 18-30 mg of bulk tissue that had not been sorted. Sequenced material: liver tumor tissue from sampling region 4. Specified subset: tumor region T4, right-lateral pole. The origin of the receptors is a man between 40 and 49 years old with primary liver carcinoma and hepatitis B virus infection.

This chain uses TRBV28 with TRBJ1-1, with 8 bases identical to TRBD1. After removal of 10 bases from V and 2 bases from J, the junction contained 9 bases not matched to a gene. Per the germline V gene, CDR1 is MDHEN and CDR2 is SYDVKM. The CDR3 has 14 amino acids. CDR3 sequence reads: CAIRGTGGNTEAFF. The CDR3 nucleotides read TGTGCCATCAGAGGTACAGGGGGTAACACTGAAGCTTTCTTT.

Concerning this clonotype itself: As the CDR3 is not closed by the conserved phenylalanine or tryptophan, this likely results from a read error. The limits of the CDR3 on the DNA are not certain, so only TCRdb's listed CDR3 is given. The J gene is TRBJ2-7, the V gene TRBV29-1; the D call of TRBD1 is as the table states it, not checked on the DNA. Germline assignment: CDR1 SQVTM and CDR2 ANQGSEA. With termini counted, the CDR3 has 13 amino acids. The CDR3 sequence: CSVDTGYVGEEYL.

This chain uses TRBV19 with TRBJ1-5; D not resolved. The CDR3 is 13 residues long. Per germline, CDR1 LNHDA and CDR2 SQIVND (reference sequence). The V gene lost 5 bases and the J gene lost 16 bases, with 21 bases spanning the gap. The CDR3 region has the DNA TGTGCCAGTAGTGAGGCAGCTAATCAGCGCCAACATTTT. Its translation: CASSEAANQRQHF.

With regard to this clonotype: One end of the junction does not line up with germline, which may come from a read error. The genes are TRBV11-2 and TRBJ1-4; a possible D gene is TRBD1 (5 bases). CDR1 is SGHAT, CDR2 FQNNGV, per germline. The CDR3 is 14 residues long. The CDR3 region is CASSLVLGGLRLFF. CDR3 bases: TGTGCCAGCAGTTTAGTTCTTGGGGGACTCAGGCTGTTTTTT.

About this clonotype: This is likely a read error, given that the CDR3 carries no conserved phenylalanine or tryptophan at its end. This chain joins TRBV5-4 and TRBJ1-1, with a possible D match to TRBD1 (6 bases). In germline, CDR1 is SGHNT, CDR2 YYREEE (reference sequence). This CDR3 has 14 residues. V shed 5 bases and J shed 8 bases, with 19 bases lying between them. CDR3 residues: CASRSGQGTIEAFL. The CDR3 region has the DNA TGTGCCAGCAGATCCGGGCAGGGGACTATCGAAGCTTTCCTT.

As for this clonotype: The germline gene is not matched at one end of the junction; a read error may be the cause. The chain employs TRBV5-6 and TRBJ2-3, with 10 bases matching TRBD2. Germline values: CDR1 SGHDT, CDR2 YYEEEE. The CDR3 spans 18 residues. The CDR3 DNA is TGTGCCAGCAGCTTGGCAGCAGAGCGGGAGGGCCATACAGATATGCAGTATTTT. Translating it yields CASSLAAEREGHTDMQYF.

In the case of this clonotype: A read error may account for a junction end that differs from germline. The chain has TRBV4-2 and TRBJ1-2, with D possibly TRBD1 on 5 matching bases. The CDR3 contains 15 residues. From germline, CDR1 is LGHNA and CDR2 YNFKEQ. Here the CDR3 DNA reads TGTGCGAGCAACCAAGATGTCCAGGGTATCTATGGCTACACCTTC. It encodes CASNQDVQGIYGYTF.

The chain couples TRBV29-1 to TRBJ2-1; D gene ambiguous. This CDR3 has 12 amino acids. Germline-derived CDR1 and CDR2 are SQVTM and ANQGSEA. V was cut by 8 bases and J by 15 bases, with 23 bases left in between. The CDR3 coding sequence is TGCAGCCTTTTAATCCCCTCCAGTGAACGGTTCTTC. Its protein is CSLLIPSSERFF.

This clonotype was picked up a small number of times. The CDR3 DNA sequence: TGTGCCTGGAGTGTACTCGGGATAGGGACCACTCAGTACTTC. This encodes CAWSVLGIGTTQYF. The chain is built from TRBV30 and TRBJ2-4; D may correspond to TRBD1 or TRBD2 (5 bases each). The ends were cut back, 0 bases at V and 12 bases at J, with 18 bases in the middle. Germline loops: CDR1 GTSNPN, CDR2 SVGIG (reference sequence). The CDR3 sequence is 14 residues long.

Turning to this clonotype: The junction does not match germline at one end; this may be a read error. The chain uses TRBV12-3 or TRBV12-4 and TRBJ2-5; perhaps TRBD1 as D (6 bases). CDR3 length: 14 residues. CDR3: CASAQGHSQGTQYF. CDR3 nucleotide sequence: TGTGCCAGCGCTCAGGGACACTCCCAAGGGACCCAATACTTC.

This clonotype has at least ten counts. A much bigger clone sits one base away, suggesting this may be a read error. V usage is TRBV5-4 and J usage is TRBJ1-2, with 8 bases aligning to TRBD1. This CDR3 comprises 15 residues. The V gene's germline CDR1 is SGHNT and CDR2 YYREEE (reference sequence). The ends lost 4 bases at V and 3 bases at J; junction bases unmatched: 8. The CDR3 spells CASSATGGGDYGYTF. CDR3 sequence (DNA): TGTGCCAGCAGCGCTACAGGGGGGGGGGACTATGGCTACACCTTC.

This clonotype was seen ten or more times. It may be a read error: a sequence one base away is much more abundant. The genes are TRBV6-1 and TRBJ1-5; D not resolved. Germline-derived CDR1 and CDR2 are MNHNS and SASEGT. V lost 3 bases and J 9 bases, leaving 15 bases between the germline ends. The CDR3 has 14 amino acids. CDR3 coding DNA: TGTGCCAGCAGTGAGGCGAGGGAAAAGGTGCCCCAGCATTTT. Amino acids: CASSEAREKVPQHF.

V and J are TRBV4-1 and TRBJ2-1; TRBD2 is a possible D gene (5 bases). The CDR3 extends over 15 amino acids. The V gene's germline CDR1 is MGHRA and CDR2 YSYEKL. The chain's CDR3 is CSNSLIPGYDNEQFF. In DNA form, the CDR3 reads TGCTCCAACAGCCTTATCCCGGGGTATGACAATGAGCAGTTCTTC.

With regard to this clonotype: As the CDR3 is not closed by the conserved phenylalanine or tryptophan, this likely results from a read error. The J gene is TRBJ1-5, the V gene TRBV18, with a tentative D call TRBD1 (5 bases). Germline lookup yields CDR1 KGHSH and CDR2 LQKENI. Deletions cut 3 bases from V and 7 bases from J, with 10 bases between. This CDR3 has 13 residues. CDR3 nucleotides: TGTGCCAGCTCACCGGGGCGAAGACAGCCCCAGCATTTG. The encoded protein is CASSPGRRQPQHL.

As for this clonotype: One end of the junction does not line up with germline, which may come from a read error. The chain links TRBV12-3 or TRBV12-4 to TRBJ2-5, with D unclear. CDR3 length: 11 residues. In DNA form, the CDR3 reads TGTGGCAGCAGTTTAGAAGAGAGCCAGTACTTC. Protein product: CGSSLEESQYF.

On this clonotype itself: Mismatch with germline at one junction end may stem from a read error. The CDR3 is CACAIGTTNEKLLF. CDR3 nucleotide sequence: TGTGCCTGCGCTATAGGTACAACTAATGAAAAACTGCTTTTT. The chain carries TRBV6-1 and TRBJ1-4; D is unclear. Germline V lookup: CDR1 MNHNS, CDR2 SASEGT. This CDR3 spans 14 amino acids.

This clonotype was found many times. Being one base from a much bigger clone, this may be a read error. This sequence joins TRBV4-3 and TRBJ2-5; D is possibly TRBD2 (6 bases). This CDR3 spans 16 amino acids. Per the germline V gene, CDR1 is LGHNA and CDR2 is YSLEER. The DNA of the CDR3 is TGCGCCAGCAGCCAAGGCGAGGGGCGGGAACTAGAGACCCGGTACTTC. It is translated as CASSQGEGRELETRYF.

A remark on this clonotype: A read error may produce the germline difference seen at one junction end. The CDR3 loop reads CACSKGTGDEQFF. In DNA, the CDR3 is TGTGCCTGCAGTAAAGGGACAGGGGATGAACAGTTCTTC. The V gene is TRBV6-1, the J gene TRBJ2-1; 10 nucleotides align to TRBD1. CDR1 and CDR2 (germline): MNHNS, SASEGT. The CDR3 is 13 amino acids.

As concerns this clonotype: Its ends do not fully match the called genes, so a read error is possible. V usage is TRBV19 and J usage is TRBJ2-5, with D perhaps TRBD1 or TRBD2 (5 bases each). The V gene's germline CDR1 is LNHDA and CDR2 SQIVND (reference sequence). This CDR3 has 12 amino acids. The DNA for the CDR3 is TGTGCCAGTCGACAGACTGGGGAGACCCAATACTTC. Residues: CASRQTGETQYF.